The 17 T cell receptor beta chains below were found in one sample sequenced in a study of blood T cell repertoires in COVID-19. The table came from immunoSEQ multiplex PCR; TCRdb's copy has only in-frame clones and leaves some out. The sample holds 99,000 or so clones, around nine tenths seen once. Sequencing was done on a sample of peripheral blood. These receptors were taken from a man in his forties or fifties with COVID-19, enrolled during active disease.

The chain carries TRBV5-8 and TRBJ1-6; D is unclear. The V end lost 6 bases, the J end lost 0 bases, and 7 bases lay between the germline ends. Per germline, CDR1 SGHTS and CDR2 YDEGEE. The CDR3 is made up of 14 amino acids. The CDR3 DNA reads as TGTGCCAGCACCGTCTCCTCCTATAATTCACCCCTCCACTTT. Translating it yields CASTVSSYNSPLHF.

The rearrangement uses TRBV2 and TRBJ1-1, with D perhaps TRBD1 (6 bases). The CDR3 contains 15 residues. The V end lost 7 bases, the J end lost 2 bases, and 17 bases lay between the germline ends. The germline gives CDR1 SNHLY, CDR2 FYNNEI. CDR3 bases: TGTGCCAGCATCCGCGAATCAGGGGTCAACACTGAAGCTTTCTTT. Amino acid sequence: CASIRESGVNTEAFF.

The chain joins TRBV10-1 to TRBJ2-7; 12 nucleotides match TRBD1. Germline lookup yields CDR1 WNHNN and CDR2 SYGVQD (reference sequence). The V and J ends lost 7 bases and 2 bases, in that order; junction bases with no gene match: 12. The CDR3 contains 17 residues. In nucleotides, the CDR3 is TGCGCCAGCACGCGGGACAGGGGGCGTCCACACCCCTACGAGCAGTACTTC. It yields the protein CASTRDRGRPHPYEQYF.

The chain recombines TRBV9 with TRBJ2-5, with TRBD1 matching over 8 bases. CDR3 length: 15 amino acids. V lost 3 bases to trimming and J lost 1 base; unmatched junction nucleotides: 5. The germline gives CDR1 SGDLS, CDR2 YYNGEE. The CDR3 coding sequence is TGTGCCAGCAGCGAGCAGGGGACAGGCCAAGAGACCCAGTACTTC. Translation gives CASSEQGTGQETQYF.

The chain combines TRBV5-1 with TRBJ2-2; 9 bases map to TRBD2. J gave up 9 bases and V 4 bases, and 10 bases lay outside the gene matches. This CDR3 is 15 amino acids long. Germline loops: CDR1 SGHRS, CDR2 YFSETQ. The CDR3 reads CASSPTSGRLRELFF. CDR3 nucleotide sequence: TGCGCCAGCAGCCCGACTAGCGGACGGCTCCGGGAGCTGTTTTTT.

V is TRBV6-5 and J is TRBJ1-3, with D possibly matching TRBD1 (6 bases). The V end was cut by 7 bases, the J end by 0 bases, with 13 bases between. This CDR3 has 15 residues. Germline lookup yields CDR1 MNHEY and CDR2 SVGAGI. The CDR3 loop reads CASTPDRSSGNTIYF. The CDR3 DNA sequence: TGTGCCAGCACTCCGGACAGAAGCTCTGGAAACACCATATATTTT.

The chain employs TRBV27 and TRBJ2-1; TRBD2 agrees at 13 bases. Per the germline V gene, CDR1 is MNHEY and CDR2 is SMNVEV (reference sequence). The CDR3 loop spans 16 amino acids. V lost 1 base to trimming and J lost 7 bases; unmatched junction nucleotides: 4. CDR3 sequence (DNA): TGTGCCAGCAGTTTATTTACTAGCGGGGGGGCGAATGAGCAGTTCTTC. Translating gives CASSLFTSGGANEQFF.

The chain joins TRBV3-1 (or the pseudogene TRBV3-2) to TRBJ1-5; tentatively, D is TRBD1 (5 bases). Deletions cut 1 base from V and 6 bases from J, with 10 bases between. Germline V gene sequence: CDR1 LGHDT, CDR2 YNNKEL (reference sequence). There are 14 residues in the CDR3. The CDR3 is CASSQAAQVQPQHF. CDR3 sequence (DNA): TGTGCCAGCAGCCAAGCAGCACAGGTTCAGCCCCAGCATTTT.

This clone came up a few times. The chain employs TRBV27 and TRBJ2-7; TRBD1 might be the D (6 bases). V lost 5 bases, J lost 1 base, and 15 bases lay in between. The V gene's germline CDR1 is MNHEY and CDR2 SMNVEV (reference sequence). The CDR3 extends over 15 amino acids. CDR3 nucleotide sequence: TGTGCCAGCAGTCCCCGAACAGGGTGGTCCTACGAGCAGTACTTC. Its protein product is CASSPRTGWSYEQYF.

As concerns this clone: At one end, the junction sequence differs from germline, possibly due to a read error. The rearrangement uses TRBV25-1 and TRBJ1-4, with 9 bases that match TRBD1. The CDR3 length is 13 residues. Germline CDR1 MGHDK, CDR2 SYGVNS. CDR3 nucleotide sequence: TGTGCCAGCAGTGGCGATAACAGGGGGCAGGTGGTGTTT. This translates into CASSGDNRGQVVF.

The gene calls are TRBV15 and TRBJ1-2; possible D gene TRBD1, 6 bases. Germline CDR1 reads LNHNV; CDR2 reads YYDKDF (reference sequence). The CDR3 covers 14 residues. The V end lost 4 bases, the J end lost 8 bases, and 17 bases lay between the germline ends. The CDR3 loop is CATSTGTSRRGYTF. CDR3 DNA sequence: TGTGCCACCAGCACCGGGACATCCCGACGGGGCTACACCTTC.

The rearrangement links TRBV6-6 to TRBJ2-7, with 9 bases that match TRBD1. This CDR3 contains 15 residues. Germline loops: CDR1 MNHNY, CDR2 SVGAGI (reference sequence). V trimming: 8 bases; J trimming: 6 bases; junction bases outside the gene matches: 14. The CDR3 DNA is TGTGCCAGCGGGTACCGGGACAGGGCCGAAGGCGAGCAGTACTTC. Amino acid sequence: CASGYRDRAEGEQYF.

The J gene is TRBJ1-4, the V gene TRBV10-2, with TRBD1 matching 7 bases. Germline CDR1 and CDR2: WSHSY and SAAADI. V shed 10 bases, J shed 8 bases, and the junction held 16 bases outside the gene matches. This CDR3 is 15 amino acids long. CDR3 DNA sequence: TGCGCCACCGTAGATTTGACAGGGCCATCCGAAAAACTGTTTTTT. This gives the protein CATVDLTGPSEKLFF.

CDR3 loop: CASSVGTGNEQFF. The CDR3 bases are TGTGCCAGCAGCGTAGGGACAGGGAATGAGCAGTTCTTC. This chain uses TRBV9 with TRBJ2-1; the match to TRBD1 covers 8 bases. The CDR3 runs to 13 residues. Germline CDR1 reads SGDLS; CDR2 reads YYNGEE. J gave up 7 bases and V 0 bases, and 0 bases lay outside the gene matches.

The rearrangement links TRBV21-1 to TRBJ1-2; the D call of TRBD1 is as the table states it, not checked on the DNA. TRBV21-1 is marked as a pseudogene. This CDR3 has 14 residues. CDR3 nucleotides: TGTGCCAGCAGCAAAGAAAGGGGGCGGAATGGCTACACCTTC. Its protein is CASSKERGRNGYTF.

The genes are TRBV28 and TRBJ1-2; unclear D gene. V lost 2 bases and J 2 bases, leaving 6 bases between the germline ends. The germline V gene has CDR1 MDHEN and CDR2 SYDVKM. The CDR3 has 13 amino acids. This chain's CDR3 is CASSLDGNYGYTF. CDR3 sequence (DNA): TGTGCCAGCAGTTTAGACGGGAACTATGGCTACACCTTC.

V and J are TRBV7-9 and TRBJ1-2; 7 bases fit TRBD1. The V gene end was trimmed by 1 base and the J gene end by 7 bases; junction bases not matched to a gene: 6. CDR1 and CDR2 from the germline V gene are SEHNR and FQNEAQ (reference sequence). This CDR3 comprises 14 residues. The CDR3 bases are TGTGCCAGCAGCTTAGAGCAAGGGGGCGCTGGCTACACCTTC. It is translated as CASSLEQGGAGYTF.